Considering frequency, the clone carrying this T cell receptor (beta chain) is medium-sized. Antigen specificity is unknown. The data originate from a study of CXCR3-negative and CXCR3-positive naive CD8 T cells. Looking at the study overall: With about 1.5 +/- 0.3 million reads per library, the TRB reads numbered around 140 million in total. Study results and caveats: More hydrophobic TRB CDR3s were found in CXCR3-positive naive cells than in CXCR3-negative naive cells.

This CDR3 has 13 residues. UMI-labeled 5' RACE yielded the TRB cDNA libraries. TCRdb reanalyzed the 5' RACE reads and collapses them to one entry per CDR3 protein, without DNA. Recorded here are more than 5,000 distinct CDR3 sequences; the top ten clones represent 1.7%. The chain recombines TRBV12-3 or TRBV12-4 with TRBJ2-3. The clonotype was recovered from a human donor in good health. Some clones in this sample may be carry-over from other donors' samples. The sample taken for sequencing was naive CXCR3+ CD8+ T cells from blood. Subset noted: CD45RO-CCR7+CD27+CD95- naive CD8+ T cells expressing CXCR3 (TNR3+). The CDR3 protein is CASSLGVPDTQYF.